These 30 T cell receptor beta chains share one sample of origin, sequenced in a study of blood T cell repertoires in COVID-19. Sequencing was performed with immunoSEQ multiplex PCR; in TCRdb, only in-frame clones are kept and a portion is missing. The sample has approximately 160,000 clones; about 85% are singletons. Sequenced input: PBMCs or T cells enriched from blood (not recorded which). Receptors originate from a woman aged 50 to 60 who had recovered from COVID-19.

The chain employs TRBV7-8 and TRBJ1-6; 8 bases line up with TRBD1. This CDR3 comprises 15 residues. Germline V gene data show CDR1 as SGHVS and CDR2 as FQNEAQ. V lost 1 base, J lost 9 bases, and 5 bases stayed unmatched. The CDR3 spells CASSLDQGAGSPLHF. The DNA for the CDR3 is TGTGCCAGCAGCTTAGATCAGGGGGCCGGTTCACCCCTCCACTTT. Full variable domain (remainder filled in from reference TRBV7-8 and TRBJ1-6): GAGVSQSPRYKVAKRGQDVALRCDPISGHVSLFWYQQALGQGPEFLTYFQNEAQLDKSGLPSDRFFAERPEGSVSTLKIQRTQQEDSAVYLCASSLDQGAGSPLHFGNGTRLTVT.

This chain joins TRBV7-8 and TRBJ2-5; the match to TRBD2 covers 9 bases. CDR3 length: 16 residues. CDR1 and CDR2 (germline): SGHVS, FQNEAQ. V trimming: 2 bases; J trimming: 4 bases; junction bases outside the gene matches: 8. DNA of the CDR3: TGTGCCAGCAGCTTAAACGGCGGGGGGGTACGAGAGACCCAGTACTTC. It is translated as CASSLNGGGVRETQYF.

The CDR3 is CASSQDWTESYEQYF. For the CDR3, the DNA is TGCGCCAGCAGCCAAGATTGGACAGAATCCTACGAGCAGTACTTC. This chain links TRBV4-3 with TRBJ2-7; D perhaps matches TRBD1 (6 bases). CDR3 size: 15 residues. Germline CDR1 and CDR2: LGHNA and YSLEER. The ends were cut back, 0 bases at V and 1 base at J, with 10 bases in the middle.

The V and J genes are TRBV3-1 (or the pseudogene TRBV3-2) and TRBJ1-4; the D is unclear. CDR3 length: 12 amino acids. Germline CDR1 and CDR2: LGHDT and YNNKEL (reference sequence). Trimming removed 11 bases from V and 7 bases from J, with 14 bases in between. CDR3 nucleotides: TGTGCCGCTAGTTCCGCCGGTGAAAAACTGTTTTTT. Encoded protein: CAASSAGEKLFF.

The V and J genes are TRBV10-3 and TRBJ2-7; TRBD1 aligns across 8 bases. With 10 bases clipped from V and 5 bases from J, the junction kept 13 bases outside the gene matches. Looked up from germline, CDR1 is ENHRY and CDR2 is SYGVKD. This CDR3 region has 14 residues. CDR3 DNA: TGTGCCACGAATACAAGACAGGGGAAGGACGAGCAGTACTTC. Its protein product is CATNTRQGKDEQYF.

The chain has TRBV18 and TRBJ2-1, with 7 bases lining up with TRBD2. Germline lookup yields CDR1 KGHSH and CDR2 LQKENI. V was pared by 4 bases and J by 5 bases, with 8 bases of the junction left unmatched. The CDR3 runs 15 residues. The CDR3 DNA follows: TGTGCCAGCTCACGTGCCGGGACTACCAACAATGAGCAGTTCTTC. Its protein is CASSRAGTTNNEQFF.

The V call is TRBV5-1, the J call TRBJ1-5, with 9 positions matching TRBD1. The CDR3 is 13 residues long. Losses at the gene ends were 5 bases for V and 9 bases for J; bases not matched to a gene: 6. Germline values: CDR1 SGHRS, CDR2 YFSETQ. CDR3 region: CASSMDRGGPQHF. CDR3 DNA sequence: TGCGCCAGCAGTATGGACAGGGGAGGGCCCCAGCATTTT.

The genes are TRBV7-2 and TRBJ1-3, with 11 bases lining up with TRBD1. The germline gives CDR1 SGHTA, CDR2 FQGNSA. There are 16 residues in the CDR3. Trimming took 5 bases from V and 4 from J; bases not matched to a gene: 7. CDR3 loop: CASSHRTGGAGNTIYF. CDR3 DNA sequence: TGTGCCAGCAGCCATCGGACAGGGGGCGCGGGAAACACCATATATTTT. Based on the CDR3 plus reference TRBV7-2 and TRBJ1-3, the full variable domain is GAGVSQSPSNKVTEKGKDVELRCDPISGHTALYWYRQSLGQGLEFLIYFQGNSAPDKSGLPSDRFSAERTGGSVSTLTIQRTQQEDSAVYLCASSHRTGGAGNTIYFGEGSWLTVV.

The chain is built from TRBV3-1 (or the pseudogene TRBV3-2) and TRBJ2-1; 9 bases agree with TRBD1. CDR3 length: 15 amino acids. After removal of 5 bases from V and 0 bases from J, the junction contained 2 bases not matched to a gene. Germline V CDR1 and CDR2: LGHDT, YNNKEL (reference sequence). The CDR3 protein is CASSETGGSYNEQFF. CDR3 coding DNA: TGTGCCAGCAGCGAGACAGGGGGCTCCTACAATGAGCAGTTCTTC.

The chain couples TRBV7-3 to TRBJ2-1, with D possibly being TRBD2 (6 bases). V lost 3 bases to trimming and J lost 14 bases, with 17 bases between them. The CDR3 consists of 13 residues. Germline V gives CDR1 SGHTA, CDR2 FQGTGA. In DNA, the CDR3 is TGTGCCAGCAGCTTTATAGCGGACGAAAGGAAGTTCTTC. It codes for CASSFIADERKFF.

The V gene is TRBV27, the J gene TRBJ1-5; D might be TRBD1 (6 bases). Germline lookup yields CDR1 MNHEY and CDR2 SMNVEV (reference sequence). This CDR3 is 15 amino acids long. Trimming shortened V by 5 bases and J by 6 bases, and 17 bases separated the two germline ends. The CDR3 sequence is CASSPPGGRFQPQHF. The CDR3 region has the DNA TGTGCCAGCAGTCCCCCGGGGGGGCGCTTTCAGCCCCAGCATTTT.

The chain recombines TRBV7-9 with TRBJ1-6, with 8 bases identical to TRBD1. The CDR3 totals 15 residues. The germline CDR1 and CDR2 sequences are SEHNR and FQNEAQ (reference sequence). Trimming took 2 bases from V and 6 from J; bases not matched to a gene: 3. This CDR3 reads CASSLSGGGNSPLHF. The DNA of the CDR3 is TGTGCCAGCAGCTTATCAGGGGGCGGTAATTCACCCCTCCACTTT.

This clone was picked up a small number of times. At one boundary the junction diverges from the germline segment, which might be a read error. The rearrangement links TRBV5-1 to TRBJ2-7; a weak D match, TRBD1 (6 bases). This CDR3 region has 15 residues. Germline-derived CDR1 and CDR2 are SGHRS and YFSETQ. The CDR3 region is CASTLGIQGEDWQYF. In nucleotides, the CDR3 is TGCGCCAGCACCTTGGGGATACAGGGTGAGGACTGGCAGTACTTC.

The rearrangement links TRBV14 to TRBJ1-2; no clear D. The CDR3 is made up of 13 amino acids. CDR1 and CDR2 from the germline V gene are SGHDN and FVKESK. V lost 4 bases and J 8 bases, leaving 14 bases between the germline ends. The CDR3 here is CASSLHLAGGYTF. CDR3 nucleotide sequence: TGTGCCAGCAGCCTACACCTAGCGGGGGGCTACACCTTC.

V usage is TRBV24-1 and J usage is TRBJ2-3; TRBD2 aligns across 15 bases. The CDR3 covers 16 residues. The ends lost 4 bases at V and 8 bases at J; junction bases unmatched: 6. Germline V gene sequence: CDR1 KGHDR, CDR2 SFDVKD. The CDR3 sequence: CATSESGTSGRPTQYF. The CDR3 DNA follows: TGTGCCACCAGTGAATCTGGGACTAGCGGGAGGCCTACGCAGTATTTT.

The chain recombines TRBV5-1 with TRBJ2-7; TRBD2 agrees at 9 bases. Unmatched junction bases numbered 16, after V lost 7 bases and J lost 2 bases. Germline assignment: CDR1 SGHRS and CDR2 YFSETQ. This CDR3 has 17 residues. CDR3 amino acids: CASAPGTSRANPYEQYF. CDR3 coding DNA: TGCGCCAGCGCGCCCGGGACTAGCAGAGCGAACCCCTACGAGCAGTACTTC.

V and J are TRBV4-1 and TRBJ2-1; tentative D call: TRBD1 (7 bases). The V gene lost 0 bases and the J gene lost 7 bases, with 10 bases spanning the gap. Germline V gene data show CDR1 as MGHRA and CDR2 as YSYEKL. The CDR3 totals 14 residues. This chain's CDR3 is CASSQEEGANEQFF. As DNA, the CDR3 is TGCGCCAGCAGCCAAGAGGAGGGGGCTAATGAGCAGTTCTTC.

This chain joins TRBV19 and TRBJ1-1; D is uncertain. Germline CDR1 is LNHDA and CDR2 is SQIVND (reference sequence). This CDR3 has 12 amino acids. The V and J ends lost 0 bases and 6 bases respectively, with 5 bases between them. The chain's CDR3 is CASSIEGAEAFF. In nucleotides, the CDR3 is TGTGCCAGTAGTATAGAGGGCGCTGAAGCTTTCTTT.

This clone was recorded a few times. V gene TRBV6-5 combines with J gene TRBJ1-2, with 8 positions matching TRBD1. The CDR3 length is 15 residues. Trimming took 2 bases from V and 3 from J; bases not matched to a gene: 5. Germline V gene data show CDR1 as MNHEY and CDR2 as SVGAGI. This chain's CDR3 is CASSYGQGGYYGYTF. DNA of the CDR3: TGTGCCAGCAGTTACGGACAGGGAGGGTACTATGGCTACACCTTC.

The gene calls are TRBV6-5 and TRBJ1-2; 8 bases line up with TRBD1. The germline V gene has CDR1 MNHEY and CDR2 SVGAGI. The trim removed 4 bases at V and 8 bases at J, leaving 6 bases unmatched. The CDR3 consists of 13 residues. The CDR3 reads CASSSSGTGGYTF. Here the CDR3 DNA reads TGTGCCAGCAGTTCTTCTGGGACAGGCGGCTACACCTTC.

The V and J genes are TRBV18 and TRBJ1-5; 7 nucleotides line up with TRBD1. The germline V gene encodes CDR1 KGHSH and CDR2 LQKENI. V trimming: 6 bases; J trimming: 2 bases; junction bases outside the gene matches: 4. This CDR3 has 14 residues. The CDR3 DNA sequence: TGTGCCAGCTCGCCGACAGGGCGCAATCAGCCCCAGCATTTT. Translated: CASSPTGRNQPQHF.

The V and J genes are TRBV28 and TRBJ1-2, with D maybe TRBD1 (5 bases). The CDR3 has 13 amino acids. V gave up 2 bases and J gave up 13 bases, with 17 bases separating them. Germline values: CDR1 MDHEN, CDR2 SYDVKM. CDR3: CASSLVSPGLVTF. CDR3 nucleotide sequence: TGTGCCAGCAGTTTAGTGTCCCCAGGGTTGGTCACCTTC.

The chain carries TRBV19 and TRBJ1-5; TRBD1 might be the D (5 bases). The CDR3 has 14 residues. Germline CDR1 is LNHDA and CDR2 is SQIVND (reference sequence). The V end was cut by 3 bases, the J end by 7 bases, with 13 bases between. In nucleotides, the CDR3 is TGTGCCAGTAGTATGGGAGGGGTGAACCAGCCCCAGCATTTT. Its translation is CASSMGGVNQPQHF.

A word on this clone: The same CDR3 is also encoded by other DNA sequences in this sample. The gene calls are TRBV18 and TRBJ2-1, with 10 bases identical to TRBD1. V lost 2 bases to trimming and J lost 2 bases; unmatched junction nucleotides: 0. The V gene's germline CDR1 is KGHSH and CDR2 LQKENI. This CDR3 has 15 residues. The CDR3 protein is CASSPGQGAYNEQFF. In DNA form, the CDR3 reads TGTGCCAGCTCACCAGGACAGGGGGCCTACAATGAGCAGTTCTTC.

The CDR3 DNA reads as TGTGCCAGCAGCCAAAGAAGCCTCGGGAACACCGGGGAGCTGTTTTTT. Encoded protein: CASSQRSLGNTGELFF. The chain has TRBV3-1 (or the pseudogene TRBV3-2) and TRBJ2-2; no clear D gene. CDR1 and CDR2 from the germline V gene are LGHDT and YNNKEL (reference sequence). The CDR3 totals 16 residues. V dropped 2 bases and J dropped 1 base, with 11 bases sitting between them.

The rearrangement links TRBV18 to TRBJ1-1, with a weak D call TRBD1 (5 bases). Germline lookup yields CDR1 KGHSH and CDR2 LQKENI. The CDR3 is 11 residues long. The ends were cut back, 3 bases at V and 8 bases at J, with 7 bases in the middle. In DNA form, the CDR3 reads TGTGCCAGCTCACCTGACAGAGAAGCTTTCTTT. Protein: CASSPDREAFF.

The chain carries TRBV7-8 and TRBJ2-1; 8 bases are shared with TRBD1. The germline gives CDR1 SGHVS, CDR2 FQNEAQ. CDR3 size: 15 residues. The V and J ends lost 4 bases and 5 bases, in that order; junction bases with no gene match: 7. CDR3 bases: TGTGCCAGCAGCTCGAGACAGGGGCGCAACAATGAGCAGTTCTTC. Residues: CASSSRQGRNNEQFF.

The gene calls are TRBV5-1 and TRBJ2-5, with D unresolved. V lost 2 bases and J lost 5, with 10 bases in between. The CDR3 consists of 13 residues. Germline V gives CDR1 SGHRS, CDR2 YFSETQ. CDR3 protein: CASSFTETETQYF. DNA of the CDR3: TGCGCCAGCAGCTTTACAGAGACGGAGACCCAGTACTTC. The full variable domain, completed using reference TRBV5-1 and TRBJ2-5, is KAGVTQTPRYLIKTRGQQVTLSCSPISGHRSVSWYQQTPGQGLQFLFEYFSETQRNKGNFPGRFSGRQFSNSRSEMNVSTLELGDSALYLCASSFTETETQYFGPGTRLLVL.

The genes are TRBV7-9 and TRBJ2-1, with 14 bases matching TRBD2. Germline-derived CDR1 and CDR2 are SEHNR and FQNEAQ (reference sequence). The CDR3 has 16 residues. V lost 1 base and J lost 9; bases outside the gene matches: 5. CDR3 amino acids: CASSLDGTSGSREQFF. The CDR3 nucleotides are TGTGCCAGCAGCTTAGATGGGACTAGCGGGAGTCGTGAGCAGTTCTTC. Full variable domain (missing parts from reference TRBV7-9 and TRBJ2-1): DTGVSQNPRHKITKRGQNVTFRCDPISEHNRLYWYRQTLGQGPEFLTYFQNEAQLEKSRLLSDRFSAERPKGSFSTLEIQRTEQGDSAMYLCASSLDGTSGSREQFFGPGTRLTVL.

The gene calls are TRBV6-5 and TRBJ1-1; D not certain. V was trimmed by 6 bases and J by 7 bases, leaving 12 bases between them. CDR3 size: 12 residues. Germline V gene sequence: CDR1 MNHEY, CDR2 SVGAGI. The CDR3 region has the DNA TGTGCCAGCAGACCACGGGTGCTTGAAGCTTTCTTT. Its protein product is CASRPRVLEAFF.